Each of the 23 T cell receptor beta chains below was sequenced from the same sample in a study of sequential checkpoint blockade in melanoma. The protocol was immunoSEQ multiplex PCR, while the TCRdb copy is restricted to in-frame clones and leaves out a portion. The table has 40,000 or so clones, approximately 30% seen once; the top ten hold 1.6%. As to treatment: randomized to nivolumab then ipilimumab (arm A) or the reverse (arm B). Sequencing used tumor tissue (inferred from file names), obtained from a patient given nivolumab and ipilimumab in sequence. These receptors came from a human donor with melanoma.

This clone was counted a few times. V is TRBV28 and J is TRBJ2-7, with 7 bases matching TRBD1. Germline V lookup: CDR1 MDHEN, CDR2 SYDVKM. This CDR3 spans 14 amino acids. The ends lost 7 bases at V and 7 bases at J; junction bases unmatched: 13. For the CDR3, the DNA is TGTGCCAGCACCGATACCGACAGGGCTGGAGAGCAGTACTTC. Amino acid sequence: CASTDTDRAGEQYF.

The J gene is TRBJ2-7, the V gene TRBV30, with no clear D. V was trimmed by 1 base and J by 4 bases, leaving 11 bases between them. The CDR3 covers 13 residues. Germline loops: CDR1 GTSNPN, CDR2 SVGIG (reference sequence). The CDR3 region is CAWSDPGWYEQYF. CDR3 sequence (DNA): TGTGCCTGGAGTGACCCCGGGTGGTACGAGCAGTACTTC.

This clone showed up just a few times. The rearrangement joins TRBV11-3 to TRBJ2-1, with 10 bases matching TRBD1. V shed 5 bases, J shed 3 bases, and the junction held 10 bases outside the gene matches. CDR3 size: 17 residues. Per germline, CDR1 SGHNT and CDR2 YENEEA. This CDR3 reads CASSPPLDRGDYNEQFF. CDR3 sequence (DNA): TGTGCCAGCAGCCCCCCCCTGGACAGGGGGGACTACAATGAGCAGTTCTTC.

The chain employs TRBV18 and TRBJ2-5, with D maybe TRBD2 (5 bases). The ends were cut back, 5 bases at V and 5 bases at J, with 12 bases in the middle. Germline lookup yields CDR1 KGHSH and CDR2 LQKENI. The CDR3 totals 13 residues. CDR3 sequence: CASSGLFVETQYF. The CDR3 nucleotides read TGTGCCAGCTCAGGACTGTTTGTGGAGACCCAGTACTTC.

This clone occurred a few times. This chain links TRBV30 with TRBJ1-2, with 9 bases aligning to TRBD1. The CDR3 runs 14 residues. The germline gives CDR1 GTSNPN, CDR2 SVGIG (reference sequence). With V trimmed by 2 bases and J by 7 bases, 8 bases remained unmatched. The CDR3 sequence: CAWSFRDRAGGYTF. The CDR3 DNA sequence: TGTGCCTGGAGTTTCCGGGACAGGGCGGGTGGCTACACCTTC.

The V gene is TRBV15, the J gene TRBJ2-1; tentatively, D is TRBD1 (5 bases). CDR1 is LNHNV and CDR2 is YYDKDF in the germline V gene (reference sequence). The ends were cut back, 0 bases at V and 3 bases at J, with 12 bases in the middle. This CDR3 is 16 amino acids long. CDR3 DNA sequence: TGTGCCACCAGCAGAGAAAGCCTAGGGGACTACAATGAGCAGTTCTTC. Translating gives CATSRESLGDYNEQFF. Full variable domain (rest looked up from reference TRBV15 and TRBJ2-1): DAMVIQNPRYQVTQFGKPVTLSCSQTLNHNVMYWYQQKSSQAPKLLFHYYDKDFNNEADTPDNFQSRRPNTSFCFLDIRSPGLGDTAMYLCATSRESLGDYNEQFFGPGTRLTVL.

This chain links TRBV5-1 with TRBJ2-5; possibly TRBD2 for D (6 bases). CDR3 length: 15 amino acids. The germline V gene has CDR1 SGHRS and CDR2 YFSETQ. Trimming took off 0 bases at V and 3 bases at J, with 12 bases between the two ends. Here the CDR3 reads CASSLVPGRKETQYF. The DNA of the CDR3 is TGCGCCAGCAGCTTGGTTCCGGGGAGGAAAGAGACCCAGTACTTC.

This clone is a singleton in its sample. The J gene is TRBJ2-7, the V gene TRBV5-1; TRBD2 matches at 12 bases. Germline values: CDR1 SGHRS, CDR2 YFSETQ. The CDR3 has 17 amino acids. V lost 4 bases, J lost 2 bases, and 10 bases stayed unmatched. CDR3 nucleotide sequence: TGCGCCAGCAGCACGAGAAAGACTAGCGGGGGAACCTACGAGCAGTACTTC. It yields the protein CASSTRKTSGGTYEQYF.

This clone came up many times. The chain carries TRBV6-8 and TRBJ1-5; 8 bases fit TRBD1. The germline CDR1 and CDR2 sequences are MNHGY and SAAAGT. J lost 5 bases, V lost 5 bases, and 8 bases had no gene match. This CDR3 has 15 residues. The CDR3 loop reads CASSAGTGGYQPQHF. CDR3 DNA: TGTGCCAGCAGTGCCGGGACAGGCGGGTATCAGCCCCAGCATTTT.

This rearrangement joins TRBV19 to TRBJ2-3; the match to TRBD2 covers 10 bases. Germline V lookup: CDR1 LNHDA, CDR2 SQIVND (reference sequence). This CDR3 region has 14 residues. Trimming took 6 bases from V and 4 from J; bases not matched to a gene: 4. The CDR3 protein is CASRALAGADTQYF. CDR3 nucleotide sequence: TGTGCCAGTAGAGCCCTAGCGGGAGCAGATACGCAGTATTTT.

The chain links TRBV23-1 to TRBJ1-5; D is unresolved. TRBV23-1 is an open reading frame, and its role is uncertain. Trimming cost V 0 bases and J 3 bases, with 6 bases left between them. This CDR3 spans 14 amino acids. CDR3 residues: CASSQSIANQPQHF. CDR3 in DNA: TGCGCCAGCAGTCAATCAATAGCCAATCAGCCCCAGCATTTT.

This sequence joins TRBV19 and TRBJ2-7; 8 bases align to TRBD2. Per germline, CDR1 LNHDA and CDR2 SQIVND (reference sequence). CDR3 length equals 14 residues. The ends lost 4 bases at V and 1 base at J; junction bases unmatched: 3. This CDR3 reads CASSKLAESYEQYF. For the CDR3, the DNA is TGTGCCAGTAGTAAACTAGCGGAGTCCTACGAGCAGTACTTC.

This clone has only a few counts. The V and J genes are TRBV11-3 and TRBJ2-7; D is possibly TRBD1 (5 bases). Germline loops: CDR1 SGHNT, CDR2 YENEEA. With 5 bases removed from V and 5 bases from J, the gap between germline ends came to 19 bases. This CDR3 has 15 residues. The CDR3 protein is CASSPKARVGNEQYF. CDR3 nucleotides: TGTGCCAGCAGCCCGAAGGCCAGGGTTGGCAACGAGCAGTACTTC.

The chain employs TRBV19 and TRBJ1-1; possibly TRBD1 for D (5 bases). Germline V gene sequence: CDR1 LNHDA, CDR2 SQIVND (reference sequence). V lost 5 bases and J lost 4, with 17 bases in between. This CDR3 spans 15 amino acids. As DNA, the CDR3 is TGTGCCAGTAGTTCCCACGAGGGTGGGGCCACTGAAGCTTTCTTT. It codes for CASSSHEGGATEAFF.

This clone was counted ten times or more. CDR3 DNA sequence: TGTGCCAGCAGCGTAGGGAATGTGGGGCAGGGAGGAGAAAAACTGTTTTTT. Protein: CASSVGNVGQGGEKLFF. The genes are TRBV9 and TRBJ1-4; TRBD1 might be the D (5 bases). This CDR3 is built from 17 residues. The ends were cut back, 0 bases at V and 8 bases at J, with 20 bases in the middle. Germline V gives CDR1 SGDLS, CDR2 YYNGEE. The whole variable domain, filled in from reference TRBV9 and TRBJ1-4, reads DSGVTQTPKHLITATGQRVTLRCSPRSGDLSVYWYQQSLDQGLQFLIQYYNGEERAKGNILERFSAQQFPDLHSELNLSSLELGDSALYFCASSVGNVGQGGEKLFFGSGTQLSVL.

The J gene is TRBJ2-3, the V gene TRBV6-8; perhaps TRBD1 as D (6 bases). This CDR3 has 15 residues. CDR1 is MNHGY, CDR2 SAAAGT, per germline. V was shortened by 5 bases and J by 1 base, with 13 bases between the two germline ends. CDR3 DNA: TGTGCCAGCAGTACTTGGACAGAGGGCACAGATACGCAGTATTTT. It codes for CASSTWTEGTDTQYF.

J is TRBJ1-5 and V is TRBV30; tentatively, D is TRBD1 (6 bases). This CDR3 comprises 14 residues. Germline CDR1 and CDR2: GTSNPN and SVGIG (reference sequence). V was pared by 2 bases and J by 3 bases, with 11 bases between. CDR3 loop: CAWSLRQVNQPQHF. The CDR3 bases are TGTGCCTGGAGTCTCCGACAGGTCAATCAGCCCCAGCATTTT.

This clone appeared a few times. Here the CDR3 reads CASSGTSGTDTQYF. CDR3 bases: TGCGCCAGCAGCGGCACTAGCGGCACAGATACGCAGTATTTT. The chain combines TRBV5-1 with TRBJ2-3, with 7 positions matching TRBD2. There are 14 residues in the CDR3. Germline CDR1 and CDR2: SGHRS and YFSETQ. V lost 4 bases and J lost 1; bases outside the gene matches: 3.

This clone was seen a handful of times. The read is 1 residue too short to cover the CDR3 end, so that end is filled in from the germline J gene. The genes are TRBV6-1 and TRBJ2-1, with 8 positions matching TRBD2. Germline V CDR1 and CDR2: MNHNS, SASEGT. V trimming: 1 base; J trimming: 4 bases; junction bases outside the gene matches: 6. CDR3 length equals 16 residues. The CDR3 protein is CASSEEAAGGYNEQFF. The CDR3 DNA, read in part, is TGTGCCAGCAGTGAAGAAGCGGCGGGAGGTTACAATGAGCAGTTC.

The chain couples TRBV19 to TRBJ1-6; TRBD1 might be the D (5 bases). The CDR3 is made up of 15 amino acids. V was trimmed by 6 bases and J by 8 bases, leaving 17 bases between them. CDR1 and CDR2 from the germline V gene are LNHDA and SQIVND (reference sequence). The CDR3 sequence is CASSPSGQGDSPLHF. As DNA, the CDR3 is TGTGCCAGTAGCCCCTCGGGGCAGGGAGATTCACCCCTCCACTTT.

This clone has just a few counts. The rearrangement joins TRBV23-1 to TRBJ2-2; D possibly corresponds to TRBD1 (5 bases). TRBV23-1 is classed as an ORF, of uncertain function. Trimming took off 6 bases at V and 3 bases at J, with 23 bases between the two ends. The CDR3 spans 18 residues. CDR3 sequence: CASSQASRGEADTGELFF. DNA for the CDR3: TGCGCCAGCAGCCAGGCTTCTAGGGGCGAGGCGGACACCGGGGAGCTGTTTTTT.

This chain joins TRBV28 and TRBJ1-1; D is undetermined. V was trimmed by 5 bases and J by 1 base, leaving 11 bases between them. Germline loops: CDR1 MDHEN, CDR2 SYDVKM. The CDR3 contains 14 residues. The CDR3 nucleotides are TGTGCCAGCAGTCCATCCCGTAGGAACACTGAAGCTTTCTTT. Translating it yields CASSPSRRNTEAFF. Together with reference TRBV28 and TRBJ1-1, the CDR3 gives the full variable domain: DVKVTQSSRYLVKRTGEKVFLECVQDMDHENMFWYRQDPGLGLRLIYFSYDVKMKEKGDIPEGYSVSREKKERFSLILESASTNQTSMYLCASSPSRRNTEAFFGQGTRLTVV.

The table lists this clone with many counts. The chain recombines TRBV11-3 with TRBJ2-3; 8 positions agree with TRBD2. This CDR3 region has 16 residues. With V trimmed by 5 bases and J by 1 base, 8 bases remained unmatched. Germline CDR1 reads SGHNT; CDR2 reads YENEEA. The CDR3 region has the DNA TGTGCCAGCAGCCTCGGGGAGCGGGGGCGCACAGATACGCAGTATTTT. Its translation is CASSLGERGRTDTQYF.